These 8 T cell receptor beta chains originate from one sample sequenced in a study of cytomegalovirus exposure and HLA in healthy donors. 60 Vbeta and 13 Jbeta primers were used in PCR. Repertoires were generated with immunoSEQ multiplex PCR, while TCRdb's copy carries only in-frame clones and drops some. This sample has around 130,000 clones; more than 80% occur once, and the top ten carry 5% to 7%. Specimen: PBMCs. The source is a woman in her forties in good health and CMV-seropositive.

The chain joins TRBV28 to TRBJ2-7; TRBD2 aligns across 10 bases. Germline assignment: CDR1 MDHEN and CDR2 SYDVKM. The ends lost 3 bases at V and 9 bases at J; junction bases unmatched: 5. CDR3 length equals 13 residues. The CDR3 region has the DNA TGTGCCAGCAGTTTGCCTAGCGGGAGAGTGCAGTACTTC. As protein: CASSLPSGRVQYF. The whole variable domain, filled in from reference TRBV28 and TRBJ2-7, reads DVKVTQSSRYLVKRTGEKVFLECVQDMDHENMFWYRQDPGLGLRLIYFSYDVKMKEKGDIPEGYSVSREKKERFSLILESASTNQTSMYLCASSLPSGRVQYFGPGTRLTVT.

The CDR3 sequence: CASSDWGGSYNEQFF. As DNA, the CDR3 is TGTGCCAGCAGTGATTGGGGAGGCTCCTACAATGAGCAGTTCTTC. The gene calls are TRBV6-4 and TRBJ2-1; possible D gene TRBD2, 6 bases. This CDR3 contains 15 residues. Germline assignment: CDR1 MRHNA and CDR2 SNTAGT. V was clipped by 3 bases and J by 0 bases, with 9 bases between them.

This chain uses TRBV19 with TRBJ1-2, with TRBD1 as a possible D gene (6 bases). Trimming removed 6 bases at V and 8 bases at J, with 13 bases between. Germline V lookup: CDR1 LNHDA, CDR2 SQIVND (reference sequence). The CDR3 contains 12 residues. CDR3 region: CASRQGHGGYTF. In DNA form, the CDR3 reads TGTGCCAGTAGACAGGGACACGGCGGCTACACCTTC.

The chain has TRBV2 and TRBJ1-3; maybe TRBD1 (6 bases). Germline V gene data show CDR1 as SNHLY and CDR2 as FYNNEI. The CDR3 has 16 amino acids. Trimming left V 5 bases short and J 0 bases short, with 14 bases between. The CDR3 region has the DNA TGTGCCAGCAGTATTGGACAGCACCCCTCTGGAAACACCATATATTTT. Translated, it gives CASSIGQHPSGNTIYF.

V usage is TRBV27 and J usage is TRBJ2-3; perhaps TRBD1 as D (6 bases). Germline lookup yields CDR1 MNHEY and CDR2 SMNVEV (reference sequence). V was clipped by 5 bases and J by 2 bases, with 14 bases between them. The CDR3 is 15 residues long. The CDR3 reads CASSPLGDITDTQYF. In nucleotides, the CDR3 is TGTGCCAGCAGTCCACTAGGGGACATCACAGATACGCAGTATTTT.

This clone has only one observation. This CDR3 is CASSLNRDRGSDTQYF. CDR3 nucleotides: TGTGCCAGCAGCTTAAACCGGGACAGGGGGTCAGATACGCAGTATTTT. The V and J genes are TRBV7-3 and TRBJ2-3; TRBD1 matches at 11 bases. The CDR3 sequence is 16 residues long. The germline V gene encodes CDR1 SGHTA and CDR2 FQGTGA. After removal of 1 base from V and 4 bases from J, the junction contained 4 bases not matched to a gene. The full variable domain, its missing parts supplied by reference TRBV7-3 and TRBJ2-3, is GAGVSQTPSNKVTEKGKYVELRCDPISGHTALYWYRQSLGQGPEFLIYFQGTGAADDSGLPNDRFFAVRPEGSVSTLKIQRTERGDSAVYLCASSLNRDRGSDTQYFGPGTRLTVL.

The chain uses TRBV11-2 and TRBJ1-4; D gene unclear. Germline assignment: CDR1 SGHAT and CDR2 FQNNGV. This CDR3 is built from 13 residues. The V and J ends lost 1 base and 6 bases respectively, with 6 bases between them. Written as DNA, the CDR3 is TGTGCCAGCAGCTTAGTCCGGGATGAAAAACTGTTTTTT. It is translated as CASSLVRDEKLFF.

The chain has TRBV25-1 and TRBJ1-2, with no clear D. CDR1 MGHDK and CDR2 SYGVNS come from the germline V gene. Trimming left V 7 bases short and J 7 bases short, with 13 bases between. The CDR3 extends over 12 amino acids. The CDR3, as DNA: TGTGCCAGCAATTTAGGAGGGAGTGGCTACACCTTC. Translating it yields CASNLGGSGYTF.